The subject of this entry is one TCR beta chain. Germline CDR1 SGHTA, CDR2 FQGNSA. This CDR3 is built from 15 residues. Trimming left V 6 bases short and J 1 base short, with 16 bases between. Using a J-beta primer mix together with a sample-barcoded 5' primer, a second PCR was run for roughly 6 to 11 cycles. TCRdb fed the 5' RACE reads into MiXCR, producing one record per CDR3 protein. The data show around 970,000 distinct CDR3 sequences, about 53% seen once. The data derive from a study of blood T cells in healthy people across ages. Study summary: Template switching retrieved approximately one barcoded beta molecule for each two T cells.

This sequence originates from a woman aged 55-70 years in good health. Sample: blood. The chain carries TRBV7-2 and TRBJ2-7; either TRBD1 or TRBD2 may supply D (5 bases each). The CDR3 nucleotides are TGTGCCAGCAGTTCAGCAGGGAGAGGTTCCTACGAGCAGTACTTC. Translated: CASSSAGRGSYEQYF.